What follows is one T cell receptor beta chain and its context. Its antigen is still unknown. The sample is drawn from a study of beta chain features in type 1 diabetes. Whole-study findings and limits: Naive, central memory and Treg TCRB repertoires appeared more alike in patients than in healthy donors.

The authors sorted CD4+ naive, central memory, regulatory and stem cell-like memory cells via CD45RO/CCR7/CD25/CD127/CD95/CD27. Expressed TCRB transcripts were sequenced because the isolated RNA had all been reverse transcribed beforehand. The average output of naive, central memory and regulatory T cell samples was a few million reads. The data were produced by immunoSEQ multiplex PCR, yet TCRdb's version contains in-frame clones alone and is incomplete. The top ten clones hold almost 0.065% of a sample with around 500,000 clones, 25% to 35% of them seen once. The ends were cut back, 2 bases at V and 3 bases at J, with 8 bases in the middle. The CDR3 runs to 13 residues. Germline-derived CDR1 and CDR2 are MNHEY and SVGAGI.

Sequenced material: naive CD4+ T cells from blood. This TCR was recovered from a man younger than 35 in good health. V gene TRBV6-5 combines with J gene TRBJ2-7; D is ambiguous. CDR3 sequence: CASSYGPNYEQYF. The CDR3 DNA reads TGTGCCAGCAGTTACGGTCCCAACTACGAGCAGTACTTC.